These 26 T cell receptor beta chains originate from one sample sequenced in a study of spatial heterogeneity in lung cancer. Time point given: sample taken at primary tumor resection. Using its own MiXCR run on the 5' RACE reads, TCRdb lists one record per CDR3 protein. Here the sample spans 85,000 to 100,000 distinct CDR3 sequences, approximately 12% being singletons. Sample: PBMCs, taken at surgery. The receptors stem from a male donor with early-stage non-small cell lung cancer.

This clonotype was observed a handful of times. The chain carries TRBV7-2 and TRBJ2-7; a possible D gene is TRBD2 (7 bases). V was shortened by 2 bases and J by 6 bases, with 17 bases between the two germline ends. This CDR3 comprises 15 residues. CDR1 and CDR2 from the germline V gene are SGHTA and FQGNSA. The CDR3 DNA follows: TGTGCCAGCAGCTTATCGGCGGGGGCTTTTGGCGAGCAGTACTTC. It yields the protein CASSLSAGAFGEQYF.

The V gene is TRBV2, the J gene TRBJ2-1; a possible D gene is TRBD2 (5 bases). Germline loops: CDR1 SNHLY, CDR2 FYNNEI. Trimming left V 7 bases short and J 5 bases short, with 12 bases between. This CDR3 is 13 amino acids long. The CDR3 reads CASKTTRNNEQFF. The CDR3 region has the DNA TGTGCCAGCAAGACAACTAGGAACAATGAGCAGTTCTTC.

The chain joins TRBV20-1 to TRBJ1-2; possible D gene TRBD1, 6 bases. The CDR3 runs to 12 residues. The V end was cut by 3 bases, the J end by 2 bases, with 7 bases between. Germline CDR1 DFQATT, CDR2 SNEGSKA (reference sequence). The chain's CDR3 is CSARGGNYGYTF. DNA for the CDR3: TGCAGTGCTAGGGGGGGCAACTATGGCTACACCTTC.

This clonotype was counted only a few times. The chain combines TRBV11-2 with TRBJ2-3; a weak D match, TRBD1 (6 bases). CDR1 SGHAT and CDR2 FQNNGV come from the germline V gene. The CDR3 is made up of 15 amino acids. The V and J ends lost 5 bases and 4 bases respectively, with 16 bases between them. The chain's CDR3 is CASSTQGPPADTQYF. Written as DNA, the CDR3 is TGTGCCAGCAGCACCCAGGGGCCCCCCGCAGATACGCAGTATTTT. The whole variable domain, remainder taken from reference TRBV11-2 and TRBJ2-3, is EAGVAQSPRYKIIEKRQSVAFWCNPISGHATLYWYQQILGQGPKLLIQFQNNGVVDDSQLPKDRFSAERLKGVDSTLKIQPAKLEDSAVYLCASSTQGPPADTQYFGPGTRLTVL.

This clonotype was seen more than once but under ten times. This rearrangement joins TRBV3-1 to TRBJ2-3, with D possibly matching TRBD1 (5 bases). The CDR3 has 15 amino acids. CDR1 and CDR2 (germline): LGHDT, YNNKEL (reference sequence). V was shortened by 4 bases and J by 4 bases, with 15 bases between the two germline ends. The CDR3 is CASSPSGSRADTQYF. The CDR3 region has the DNA TGTGCCAGCAGCCCGTCAGGGTCCAGGGCAGATACGCAGTATTTT.

This clonotype came up a few times. The chain has TRBV7-2 and TRBJ2-2; D gene unclear. Germline CDR1 and CDR2: SGHTA and FQGNSA. The CDR3 spans 15 residues. Trimming cost V 5 bases and J 0 bases, with 10 bases left between them. The CDR3 is CASSLPAPNTGELFF. CDR3 nucleotides: TGTGCCAGCAGCCTCCCGGCTCCGAACACCGGGGAGCTGTTTTTT.

The rearrangement links TRBV6-5 to TRBJ1-6; 7 bases line up with TRBD1. The germline V gene encodes CDR1 MNHEY and CDR2 SVGAGI. CDR3 length: 14 amino acids. V dropped 4 bases and J dropped 9; count of bases not matched to a gene: 6. Here the CDR3 DNA reads TGTGCCAGCAGTTCGGACAGGTCACGTTCACCCCTCCACTTT. Translation gives CASSSDRSRSPLHF.

The chain employs TRBV7-2 and TRBJ2-5; 10 nucleotides match TRBD2. Per the germline V gene, CDR1 is SGHTA and CDR2 is FQGNSA. This CDR3 is built from 16 residues. Trimming at V came to 5 bases and at J to 7 bases, leaving 13 bases not matched to a gene. CDR3 region: CASSPAGTSVRGTQYF. DNA of the CDR3: TGTGCCAGCAGCCCGGCCGGGACTAGCGTCCGGGGGACCCAGTACTTC.

In the case of this clonotype: A much larger clone lies a single base off, so this may be a read error. The missing conserved phenylalanine or tryptophan at the end of this CDR3 makes a read error likely. V gene TRBV2 combines with J gene TRBJ1-1; TRBD1 is a possible D gene (5 bases). The germline V gene encodes CDR1 SNHLY and CDR2 FYNNEI. CDR3 length: 13 residues. V was shortened by 8 bases and J by 0 bases, with 10 bases between the two germline ends. The CDR3 DNA reads as TGTGCCAGCTTGCACAGGCTGAACACTGAAGCTTTCCTT. Its protein is CASLHRLNTEAFL.

This clonotype has a handful of counts. This chain uses TRBV7-9 with TRBJ2-7; D call uncertain. V was shortened by 5 bases and J by 6 bases, with 8 bases between the two germline ends. This CDR3 has 11 residues. CDR1 and CDR2 from the germline V gene are SEHNR and FQNEAQ (reference sequence). The chain's CDR3 is CASSLYAEQYF. CDR3 bases: TGTGCCAGCAGCCTTTACGCCGAGCAGTACTTC.

CDR3 amino acids: CASSLFGIGEQYF. The DNA of the CDR3 is TGTGCCAGCAGCTTATTCGGAATCGGCGAGCAGTACTTC. The rearrangement links TRBV11-2 to TRBJ2-7; D ambiguous. V was trimmed by 2 bases and J by 6 bases, leaving 11 bases between them. CDR1 is SGHAT, CDR2 FQNNGV, per germline. The CDR3 is made up of 13 amino acids.

This clonotype was counted between two and nine times. The chain recombines TRBV18 with TRBJ2-1, with D possibly TRBD2 on 6 matching bases. The V end lost 6 bases, the J end lost 15 bases, and 24 bases lay between the germline ends. The CDR3 extends over 14 amino acids. Germline-derived CDR1 and CDR2 are KGHSH and LQKENI. In DNA form, the CDR3 reads TGTGCCAGCTCCCGCGGGACTGATTACAATGAGGGGTTCTTC. Translated, it gives CASSRGTDYNEGFF.

The genes are TRBV5-4 and TRBJ1-1, with D perhaps TRBD1 (5 bases). V shed 4 bases and J shed 0 bases, with 10 bases lying between them. CDR3 length: 14 amino acids. The germline V gene has CDR1 SGHNT and CDR2 YYREEE (reference sequence). CDR3 protein: CASSVDIMNTEAFF. CDR3 bases: TGTGCCAGCAGCGTGGACATCATGAACACTGAAGCTTTCTTT.

The chain links TRBV30 to TRBJ1-5, with D hard to call. This CDR3 spans 14 amino acids. The V end was cut by 0 bases, the J end by 3 bases, with 9 bases between. Germline V gene data show CDR1 as GTSNPN and CDR2 as SVGIG (reference sequence). This CDR3 reads CAWSVKAANQPQHF. In nucleotides, the CDR3 is TGTGCCTGGAGTGTAAAGGCGGCCAATCAGCCCCAGCATTTT.

This clonotype has just a few counts. This chain's CDR3 is CASTLGAGDTQYF. The CDR3 nucleotides are TGTGCCAGCACCTTAGGGGCCGGAGATACGCAGTATTTT. V and J are TRBV27 and TRBJ2-3; possible D gene TRBD1, 5 bases. CDR3 length: 13 amino acids. Germline CDR1 MNHEY, CDR2 SMNVEV (reference sequence). The V end was cut by 7 bases, the J end by 5 bases, with 13 bases between.

The chain employs TRBV20-1 and TRBJ1-1; D is ambiguous. The V gene lost 2 bases and the J gene lost 1 base, with 14 bases spanning the gap. The CDR3 is made up of 15 amino acids. In germline, CDR1 is DFQATT, CDR2 SNEGSKA (reference sequence). The CDR3 protein is CSARNARHWNTEAFF. DNA for the CDR3: TGCAGTGCTAGAAACGCAAGACACTGGAACACTGAAGCTTTCTTT.

This sequence joins TRBV12-3 or TRBV12-4 and TRBJ1-6; D unclear. Trimming left V 3 bases short and J 7 bases short, with 13 bases between. The CDR3 covers 15 residues. Here the CDR3 reads CASSFDGRENSPLHF. As DNA, the CDR3 is TGTGCCAGCAGTTTTGACGGGAGGGAGAATTCACCCCTCCACTTT.

The chain employs TRBV9 and TRBJ1-6, with TRBD1 matching over 9 bases. J lost 10 bases, V lost 3 bases, and 5 bases had no gene match. The CDR3 extends over 14 amino acids. In germline, CDR1 is SGDLS, CDR2 YYNGEE. This CDR3 is CASSGPGQGSPLHF. The CDR3 DNA follows: TGTGCCAGCAGCGGTCCGGGACAGGGCTCACCCCTCCACTTT.

This clonotype has more than one count but fewer than ten. This chain links TRBV20-1 with TRBJ2-7; D could derive from TRBD1 or TRBD2 (5 bases each). There are 17 residues in the CDR3. The germline V gene has CDR1 DFQATT and CDR2 SNEGSKA (reference sequence). V lost 5 bases, J lost 2 bases, and 25 bases lay in between. The CDR3 DNA follows: TGCAGTGCTCTCAGGGTTCTCGGAGCGGCCAGCACCTACGAGCAGTACTTC. It translates to CSALRVLGAASTYEQYF.

This clonotype has a handful of counts. This sequence joins TRBV6-5 and TRBJ2-7; TRBD1 matches 9 bases. This CDR3 region has 14 residues. V trimming: 2 bases; J trimming: 4 bases; junction bases outside the gene matches: 3. Germline V gives CDR1 MNHEY, CDR2 SVGAGI. The CDR3 sequence: CASSYGTGLYEQYF. CDR3 DNA: TGTGCCAGCAGTTACGGGACAGGGCTTTACGAGCAGTACTTC.

The chain is built from TRBV5-8 and TRBJ2-3; D remains unclear. Germline CDR1 is SGHTS and CDR2 is YDEGEE. V was cut by 0 bases and J by 3 bases, with 11 bases left in between. This CDR3 has 15 residues. The DNA of the CDR3 is TGTGCCAGCAGCTTGGGCACCTCGAGGACAGATACGCAGTATTTT. This sequence encodes CASSLGTSRTDTQYF.

This clonotype has more than one count but fewer than ten. The J gene is TRBJ1-1, the V gene TRBV29-1; D is unresolved. The V gene's germline CDR1 is SQVTM and CDR2 ANQGSEA. Trimming took off 4 bases at V and 0 bases at J, with 12 bases between the two ends. The CDR3 covers 14 residues. CDR3 in amino acids: CSVVETDMNTEAFF. DNA for the CDR3: TGCAGCGTTGTAGAAACAGACATGAACACTGAAGCTTTCTTT.

V gene TRBV15 combines with J gene TRBJ2-5; TRBD1 agrees at 7 bases. J was trimmed by 2 bases and V by 4 bases; bases with no gene match: 10. CDR1 is LNHNV and CDR2 is YYDKDF in the germline V gene (reference sequence). The CDR3 consists of 16 residues. The CDR3 loop is CATSTRQGQLQETQYF. The DNA for the CDR3 is TGTGCCACCAGCACGAGGCAGGGACAGCTTCAAGAGACCCAGTACTTC.

A few counts support this clonotype. V is TRBV18 and J is TRBJ2-1; no firm D call. Looked up from germline, CDR1 is KGHSH and CDR2 is LQKENI. CDR3 length equals 12 residues. Trimming cost V 3 bases and J 8 bases, with 8 bases left between them. The CDR3 DNA follows: TGTGCCAGCTCACCGCAGACGGATGAGCAGTTCTTC. Amino acid sequence: CASSPQTDEQFF.

This clonotype was counted ten times or more. V gene TRBV7-3 combines with J gene TRBJ2-3, with D maybe TRBD2 (5 bases). Germline assignment: CDR1 SGHTA and CDR2 FQGTGA. Trimming removed 1 base from V and 1 base from J, with 6 bases in between. This CDR3 is built from 14 residues. The CDR3 DNA follows: TGTGCCAGCAGCTTAATGGGAGGCACAGATACGCAGTATTTT. Protein sequence: CASSLMGGTDTQYF.

The sample holds a few counts of this clonotype. The CDR3 DNA follows: TGTGCCAGCAGCCTGACTAGCGGCGAGCAGTACTTC. Translated, it gives CASSLTSGEQYF. The rearrangement uses TRBV7-9 and TRBJ2-7; 9 nucleotides line up with TRBD2. From germline, CDR1 is SEHNR and CDR2 FQNEAQ (reference sequence). V dropped 5 bases and J dropped 6; count of bases not matched to a gene: 2. The CDR3 runs 12 residues.